This is a list of T cell receptor beta chains from one sample in a study of blood T cell repertoires in COVID-19. Sequenced by immunoSEQ multiplex PCR; TCRdb stores in-frame clones only, minus some. The profile shows approximately 11,000 clones, around 80% of them singletons. Sequencing was done on a sample of peripheral blood. These receptors all stem from a man between 65 and 79 years old with active COVID-19. Both conserved end residues are part of each CDR3. Each record gives: CDR3 length, clone size, V gene, D gene, J gene, CDR3 protein, CDR3 DNA. The D gene is left open where the match is weak. Rows may omit the clone size; those that give it use once, few, many or a size class.

>19|.|TRBV7-9|TRBD2|TRBJ2-3
CASSLGSLAGATSTDTQYF
TGTGCCAGCAGCTTAGGTAGTCTAGCGGGGGCCACCTCCACAGATACGCAGTATTTT
>15|once|TRBV24-1|TRBD1|TRBJ2-1
CATSVPQGANNEQFF
TGTGCCACCAGTGTTCCACAGGGGGCTAACAATGAGCAGTTCTTC
>15|.|TRBV3-1/TRBV3-2|TRBD2|TRBJ2-5
CASSRLAGGRETQYF
TGTGCCAGCAGCAGGCTAGCGGGGGGGCGGGAGACCCAGTACTTC
>15|.|TRBV10-1|.|TRBJ1-2
CASSESRGPVEGYTF
TGCGCCAGCAGTGAGTCGCGGGGGCCTGTTGAAGGGTACACCTTC
>15|.|TRBV2|.|TRBJ2-2
CASSARDNNDGELFF
TGTGCCAGCAGTGCCAGGGACAATAACGACGGGGAGCTGTTTTTT
>14|.|TRBV2|.|TRBJ1-1
CASSRGFLGTEAFF
TGTGCCAGCAGCCGAGGGTTCCTGGGGACTGAAGCTTTCTTT
>17|.|TRBV5-8|TRBD2|TRBJ2-3
CASSPGGGRFLLYTQYF
TGTGCCAGCAGCCCCGGCGGGGGTCGGTTTTTATTATATACGCAGTATTTT
>16|medium-sized|TRBV2|.|TRBJ1-5
CARGSLGPYSNQPQHF
TGTGCCAGAGGGTCGCTGGGGCCTTATAGCAATCAGCCCCAGCATTTT
>14|.|TRBV5-1|.|TRBJ1-2
CASSHHPGARPYNF
TGCGCCAGCAGCCACCACCCAGGGGCACGCCCGTATAACTTC
>14|.|TRBV19|.|TRBJ1-5
CASRRDSLNQPQHF
TGTGCCAGTAGGCGAGACAGCCTCAATCAGCCCCAGCATTTT
>15|.|TRBV5-1|TRBD2|TRBJ2-1
CASSLGGGAGNEQFF
TGCGCCAGCAGCTTGGGCGGGGGGGCCGGTAATGAGCAGTTCTTC
>15|.|TRBV19|.|TRBJ2-1
CASKAGAFSYNEQFF
TGTGCCAGTAAGGCGGGGGCCTTCTCCTACAATGAGCAGTTCTTC
>15|few|TRBV2|TRBD1|TRBJ2-7
CASSHPGQALYEQYF
TGTGCCAGCAGTCATCCGGGACAGGCCCTCTACGAGCAGTACTTC
>14|.|TRBV5-1|TRBD2|TRBJ2-5
CASSRGGGQETQYF
TGCGCCAGCAGCCGTGGCGGGGGCCAAGAGACCCAGTACTTC
>16|.|TRBV7-2|.|TRBJ1-4
CASSFGGRRTNEKLFF
TGTGCCAGCAGCTTTGGGGGCCGGAGAACTAATGAAAAACTGTTTTTT
>15|.|TRBV29-1|.|TRBJ1-1
CSVDSLAGARNEAFF
TGCAGCGTTGATAGCTTGGCAGGGGCGCGAAATGAAGCTTTCTTT
>13|once|TRBV7-8|TRBD1|TRBJ1-3
CASSSGQGNTIYF
TGTGCCAGCAGCTCGGGACAGGGGAACACCATATATTTT
>13|few|TRBV19|TRBD1|TRBJ1-2
CASSDRAEYGYTF
TGTGCCAGTAGTGACAGGGCGGAGTATGGCTACACCTTC
>14|.|TRBV29-1|TRBD1|TRBJ1-5
CSVAAADRAQPQHF
TGCAGCGTTGCCGCTGCGGACAGGGCTCAGCCCCAGCATTTT
>16|.|TRBV11-2|TRBD2|TRBJ2-1
CASSPGRGGRDNEQFF
TGTGCCAGCAGCCCCGGGCGGGGGGGCCGTGACAATGAGCAGTTCTTC
>12|.|TRBV28|.|TRBJ2-7
CASSLSTYEQYF
TGTGCCAGCAGTTTATCTACCTACGAGCAGTACTTC
>14|.|TRBV5-5|TRBD1|TRBJ1-2
CASSFRAQGAGYTF
TGTGCCAGCAGCTTCCGGGCCCAGGGGGCTGGCTACACCTTC
>14|.|TRBV19|.|TRBJ1-1
CASSIRQGGTEAFF
TGTGCCAGTAGTATAAGGCAGGGAGGCACTGAAGCTTTCTTT
>15|.|TRBV7-9|.|TRBJ1-3
CASSLHISSGNTIYF
TGTGCCAGCAGCTTGCATATTAGCTCTGGAAACACCATATATTTT
>15|.|TRBV10-3|.|TRBJ1-5
CAISESAGINQPQHF
TGTGCCATCAGTGAGTCTGCAGGGATTAATCAGCCCCAGCATTTT
>14|once|TRBV11-2|.|TRBJ2-7
CASGGWGEIYEQYF
TGTGCCAGCGGCGGTTGGGGGGAGATCTACGAGCAGTACTTC
>15|.|TRBV7-6|.|TRBJ1-1
CASSLYTGEDTEAFF
TGTGCCAGCAGCTTATATACGGGGGAGGACACTGAAGCTTTCTTT
>15|once|TRBV28|TRBD1|TRBJ1-4
CASSSPGQGDEKLFF
TGTGCCAGCAGTTCCCCGGGACAGGGGGATGAAAAACTGTTTTTT
>16|.|TRBV24-1|.|TRBJ2-2
CATSDYPTGILGELFF
TGTGCCACCAGTGATTACCCAACAGGGATTCTCGGGGAGCTGTTTTTT
>14|.|TRBV11-2|.|TRBJ2-3
CASSLGPSTDTQYF
TGTGCCAGCAGCTTAGGGCCTAGCACAGATACGCAGTATTTT
>13|.|TRBV30|TRBD1|TRBJ2-7
CACTGTGAYEQYF
TGTGCCTGCACCGGGACAGGGGCTTACGAGCAGTACTTC
>12|.|TRBV28|.|TRBJ2-2
CASYTGAGELFF
TGTGCCAGCTACACAGGTGCCGGGGAGCTGTTTTTT
>16|.|TRBV18|.|TRBJ1-3
CASSLRSHTGINTIYF
TGTGCCAGCTCTCTTCGTTCCCACACAGGGATAAACACCATATATTTT
>13|.|TRBV5-1|.|TRBJ2-1
CASSSTDRLRQFF
TGCGCCAGCAGCTCGACCGACAGGCTAAGGCAGTTCTTC
>12|medium-sized|TRBV5-5|.|TRBJ1-1
CASSYQGFEAFF
TGTGCCAGCAGCTACCAGGGTTTTGAAGCTTTCTTT
>16|.|TRBV7-3|TRBD1|TRBJ2-1
CASSLKGTGVNGEQFF
TGTGCCAGCAGCCTAAAGGGTACAGGGGTGAACGGTGAGCAGTTCTTC
>17|.|TRBV6-2/TRBV6-3|TRBD2|TRBJ2-5
CASSYGASGGMEETQYF
TGTGCCAGCAGTTACGGGGCTAGCGGGGGGATGGAAGAGACCCAGTACTTC
>16|once|TRBV11-2|.|TRBJ2-2
CASSISGRGNTGELFF
TGTGCCAGCAGCATCTCGGGCAGGGGAAACACCGGGGAGCTGTTTTTT
>15|.|TRBV11-2|.|TRBJ2-7
CASSFSSGNYYEQYF
TGTGCCAGCAGCTTCTCGTCAGGGAATTACTACGAGCAGTACTTC
>13|.|TRBV6-1|.|TRBJ1-1
CASSERGNTEAFF
TGTGCCAGCAGTGAACGAGGGAACACTGAAGCTTTCTTT
>15|.|TRBV6-6|TRBD1|TRBJ2-3
CASSYGQGTSDTQYF
TGTGCCAGCAGTTATGGACAGGGGACATCGGATACGCAGTATTTT
>15|.|TRBV7-6|TRBD1|TRBJ2-5
CASSTRQGVEETQYF
TGTGCCAGCAGCACTAGACAGGGGGTCGAGGAGACCCAGTACTTC
>14|.|TRBV7-2|.|TRBJ2-5
CASSAYSGVGTQYF
TGTGCCAGCAGTGCTTACTCAGGGGTAGGGACCCAGTACTTC
>14|.|TRBV24-1|.|TRBJ1-2
CATSDSGRVGGYTF
TGTGCCACCAGTGATTCAGGCAGGGTCGGCGGCTACACCTTC
>15|.|TRBV19|.|TRBJ1-2
CASSGRMGGLAGYTF
TGTGCCAGTAGTGGCCGAATGGGAGGCTTGGCTGGCTACACCTTC
>15|.|TRBV6-5|.|TRBJ2-5
CASSYSRQSQETQYF
TGTGCCAGCAGTTACTCGCGACAGTCCCAAGAGACCCAGTACTTC
>15|.|TRBV25-1|.|TRBJ1-2
CASSPNGDRSYGYTF
TGTGCCAGCAGTCCCAACGGTGACAGAAGCTATGGCTACACCTTC
>17|.|TRBV9|.|TRBJ1-6
CASSPRQFLTGNSPLHF
TGTGCCAGCAGCCCCCGGCAGTTCCTCACAGGGAATTCACCCCTCCACTTT
>16|once|TRBV9|TRBD2|TRBJ2-5
CASSRDGGGAEETQYF
TGTGCCAGCAGCAGGGATGGCGGGGGGGCCGAAGAGACCCAGTACTTC
>17|.|TRBV6-1|.|TRBJ2-1
CASSEAPWDTGANEQFF
TGTGCCAGCAGTGAAGCGCCGTGGGACACTGGGGCCAATGAGCAGTTCTTC
>13|once|TRBV7-9|TRBD2|TRBJ2-1
CASSSLAGLEQFF
TGTGCCAGCAGCTCTCTAGCGGGCCTTGAGCAGTTCTTC
>14|.|TRBV4-2|TRBD1|TRBJ2-3
CASSHRDRQDTQYF
TGTGCCAGCAGCCACCGGGACAGACAAGATACGCAGTATTTT
>15|.|TRBV5-1|.|TRBJ2-1
CASSLSQGRVNEQFF
TGCGCCAGCAGCTTAAGTCAGGGTCGGGTCAATGAGCAGTTCTTC